The 14 T cell receptor beta chains below come from one sample, sequenced in a study of blood T cell repertoires in COVID-19 (dated by TCRdb to the early 2020s). The library was produced with the immunoSEQ multiplex PCR assay. TCRdb carries this immuneACCESS record with in-frame sequences only. Its versions omit some clonotypes, under half of them owing to an unresolved V gene in the studies checked, with the rest unexplained. The sample table records around 150,000 clones; 60% to 85% of these occur just once. The top ten clones comprise about 8.3% of the sample. The sample was peripheral blood. The source of these receptors is a man aged 60 to 69 with acute or convalescent COVID-19.

This clone was counted only a few times. The chain links TRBV2 to TRBJ1-2, with 9 bases matching TRBD1. This CDR3 has 14 amino acids. Germline loops: CDR1 SNHLY, CDR2 FYNNEI. V shed 2 bases, J shed 4 bases, and the junction held 2 bases outside the gene matches. The chain's CDR3 is CASSEYRGPYGYTF. The CDR3 nucleotides are TGTGCCAGCAGTGAATACAGGGGGCCCTATGGCTACACCTTC.

The chain couples TRBV12-2 to TRBJ1-5. TRBV12-2 is a pseudogene. This CDR3 is built from 13 residues. This chain's CDR3 is CASRAFLNQPQHF. The CDR3, as DNA: TGTGCAAGTCGCGCGTTCCTCAATCAGCCCCAGCATTTT.

This rearrangement joins TRBV29-1 to TRBJ1-2; 7 nucleotides agree with TRBD1. This CDR3 has 14 residues. From germline, CDR1 is SQVTM and CDR2 ANQGSEA. V dropped 1 base and J dropped 1; count of bases not matched to a gene: 3. This CDR3 reads CSVEGGTDNYGYTF. CDR3 sequence (DNA): TGCAGCGTTGAAGGCGGGACAGATAACTATGGCTACACCTTC.

The CDR3 sequence: CSVERGRETQYF. The CDR3 DNA is TGCAGCGTTGAACGGGGTCGAGAGACCCAGTACTTC. The chain combines TRBV29-1 with TRBJ2-5; D might be TRBD2 (5 bases). Germline V gives CDR1 SQVTM, CDR2 ANQGSEA. The CDR3 spans 12 residues. The V and J ends lost 2 bases and 4 bases respectively, with 8 bases between them. The complete variable domain, with remaining parts taken from reference TRBV29-1 and TRBJ2-5, reads SAVISQKPSRDICQRGTSLTIQCQVDSQVTMMFWYRQQPGQSLTLIATANQGSEATYESGFVIDKFPISRPNLTFSTLTVSNMSPEDSSIYLCSVERGRETQYFGPGTRLLVL.

This rearrangement joins TRBV4-2 to TRBJ1-1; D is uncertain. Germline values: CDR1 LGHNA, CDR2 YNFKEQ. Trimming pared 0 bases from V and 7 bases from J, leaving 15 bases between. The CDR3 totals 15 residues. In nucleotides, the CDR3 is TGTGCCAGCAGCCAAGATACGGCGCAACACTATGAAGCTTTCTTT. This codes for CASSQDTAQHYEAFF.

The chain combines TRBV3-1 (or the pseudogene TRBV3-2) with TRBJ1-6, with TRBD1 matching 8 bases. Germline CDR1 reads LGHDT; CDR2 reads YNNKEL (reference sequence). The CDR3 loop spans 15 amino acids. Germline trimming cut 4 bases from V and 10 bases from J; bases unmatched to any gene: 9. The CDR3 DNA is TGTGCCAGCAGCCGTTCAGGGGGCGCACGGTCACCCCTCCACTTT. Translated, it gives CASSRSGGARSPLHF.

About this clone itself: One end of the junction fails to match germline, which may point to a read error. V and J are TRBV5-8 and TRBJ1-1, with 7 bases lining up with TRBD1. The CDR3 sequence is 14 residues long. The germline V gene has CDR1 SGHTS and CDR2 YDEGEE. The CDR3 DNA sequence: TGTGCCAGCAGTTTGGCGTCAGGGGGGTTTGAAGCTTTCTTT. It yields the protein CASSLASGGFEAFF.

V is TRBV6-5 and J is TRBJ2-5, with 11 bases identical to TRBD1. Germline loops: CDR1 MNHEY, CDR2 SVGAGI. The CDR3 runs 15 residues. V shed 5 bases and J 2 bases; nucleotides not matched to a gene: 4. The CDR3: CASSQRDRGQETQYF. DNA for the CDR3: TGTGCCAGCAGTCAACGGGACAGGGGGCAAGAGACCCAGTACTTC.

CDR3: CASSTTGEIETQYF. The CDR3 DNA follows: TGTGCCAGTAGTACTACAGGGGAGATAGAGACCCAGTACTTC. This rearrangement joins TRBV19 to TRBJ2-5, with 7 bases that match TRBD1. V was clipped by 4 bases and J by 4 bases; unmatched bases: 6. The CDR3 covers 14 residues. Germline CDR1 is LNHDA and CDR2 is SQIVND (reference sequence).

This clone is a singleton in its sample. The chain links TRBV6-2 or TRBV6-3 to TRBJ2-2; 9 nucleotides line up with TRBD1. CDR3 size: 18 residues. Looked up from germline, CDR1 is MNHEY and CDR2 is SVGEGT. V gave up 3 bases and J gave up 3 bases; unmatched junction bases: 11. The CDR3 region is CASSYSPGTGLDTGELFF. The CDR3 DNA follows: TGTGCCAGCAGTTATTCCCCCGGGACAGGGCTTGACACCGGGGAGCTGTTTTTT.

The rearrangement links TRBV5-4 to TRBJ2-4; tentatively, D is TRBD1 (5 bases). CDR1 is SGHNT and CDR2 is YYREEE in the germline V gene (reference sequence). Trimming removed 1 base from V and 3 bases from J, with 14 bases in between. This CDR3 comprises 16 residues. The CDR3, as DNA: TGTGCCAGCAGCTTGTGGCAGGGTTTAGGCAAAAACATTCAGTACTTC. It encodes CASSLWQGLGKNIQYF.

V and J are TRBV5-5 and TRBJ1-4; D is ambiguous. The germline V gene encodes CDR1 SGHKS and CDR2 YYEKEE (reference sequence). CDR3 length: 15 residues. Trimming cost V 2 bases and J 0 bases, with 8 bases left between them. This chain's CDR3 is CASSFSRATNEKLFF. CDR3 nucleotides: TGTGCCAGCAGCTTTTCTCGCGCAACTAATGAAAAACTGTTTTTT.

This chain uses TRBV3-1 (or the pseudogene TRBV3-2) with TRBJ2-5; 8 bases match TRBD2. The germline V gene has CDR1 LGHDT and CDR2 YNNKEL (reference sequence). The CDR3 has 18 amino acids. V shed 0 bases, J shed 2 bases, and the junction held 11 bases outside the gene matches. Here the CDR3 reads CASSQERLAGWIQETQYF. The DNA of the CDR3 is TGTGCCAGCAGCCAAGAGCGTCTAGCGGGCTGGATTCAAGAGACCCAGTACTTC.

The chain uses TRBV5-6 and TRBJ1-2; perhaps TRBD1 as D (6 bases). In germline, CDR1 is SGHDT, CDR2 YYEEEE. This CDR3 contains 12 residues. V lost 2 bases to trimming and J lost 8 bases, with 10 bases between them. The CDR3 loop is CASSFRTEGYTF. The DNA for the CDR3 is TGTGCCAGCAGCTTTAGGACAGAAGGCTACACCTTC.